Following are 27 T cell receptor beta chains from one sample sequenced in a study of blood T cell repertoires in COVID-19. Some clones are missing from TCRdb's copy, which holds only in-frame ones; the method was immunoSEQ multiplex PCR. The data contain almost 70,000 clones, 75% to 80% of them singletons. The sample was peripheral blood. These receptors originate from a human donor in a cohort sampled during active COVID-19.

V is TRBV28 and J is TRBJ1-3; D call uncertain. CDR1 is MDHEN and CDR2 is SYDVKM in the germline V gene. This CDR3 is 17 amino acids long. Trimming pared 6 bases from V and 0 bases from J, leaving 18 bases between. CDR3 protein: CASRNNQQHSSGNTIYF. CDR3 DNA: TGTGCCAGCAGGAATAATCAACAGCACTCCTCTGGAAACACCATATATTTT.

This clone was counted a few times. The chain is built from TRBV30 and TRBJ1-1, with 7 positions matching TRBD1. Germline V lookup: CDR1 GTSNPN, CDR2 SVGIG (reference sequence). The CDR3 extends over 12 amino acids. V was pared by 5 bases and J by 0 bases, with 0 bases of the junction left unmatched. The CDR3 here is CAWGQVNTEAFF. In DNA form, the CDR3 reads TGTGCCTGGGGACAGGTGAACACTGAAGCTTTCTTT. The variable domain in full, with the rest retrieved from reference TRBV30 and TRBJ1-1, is SQTIHQWPATLVQPVGSPLSLECTVEGTSNPNLYWYRQAAGRGLQLLFYSVGIGQISSEVPQNLSASRPQDRQFILSSKKLLLSDSGFYLCAWGQVNTEAFFGQGTRLTVV.

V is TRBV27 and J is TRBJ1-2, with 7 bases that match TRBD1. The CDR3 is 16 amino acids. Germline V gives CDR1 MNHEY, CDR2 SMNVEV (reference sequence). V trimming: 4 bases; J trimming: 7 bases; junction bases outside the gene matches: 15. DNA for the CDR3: TGTGCCAGCAGTTCCTTAACCCCCGACAGGGATGGTGGCTACACCTTC. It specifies CASSSLTPDRDGGYTF.

The CDR3 region has the DNA TGTGCCAGTAGTAAGGGCGGGAACTCTGGAAACACCATATATTTT. This gives the protein CASSKGGNSGNTIYF. This sequence joins TRBV19 and TRBJ1-3; D uncertain. Germline V gene lookup returns CDR1 LNHDA and CDR2 SQIVND (reference sequence). This CDR3 has 15 amino acids. V was trimmed by 4 bases and J by 0 bases, leaving 10 bases between them.

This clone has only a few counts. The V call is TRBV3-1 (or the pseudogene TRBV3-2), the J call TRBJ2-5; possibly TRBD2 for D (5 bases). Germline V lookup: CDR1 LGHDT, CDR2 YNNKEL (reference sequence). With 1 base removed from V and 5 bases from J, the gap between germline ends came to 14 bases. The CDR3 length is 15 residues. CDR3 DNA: TGTGCCAGCAGCCAAGGGGTCGACTACGTGGAGACCCAGTACTTC. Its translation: CASSQGVDYVETQYF.

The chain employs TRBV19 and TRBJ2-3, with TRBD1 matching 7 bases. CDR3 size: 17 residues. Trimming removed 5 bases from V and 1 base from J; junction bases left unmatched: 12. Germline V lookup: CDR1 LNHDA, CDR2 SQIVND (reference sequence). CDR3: CASSSKGAGPRTDTQYF. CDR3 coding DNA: TGTGCCAGTAGTTCGAAGGGGGCAGGCCCCCGCACAGATACGCAGTATTTT.

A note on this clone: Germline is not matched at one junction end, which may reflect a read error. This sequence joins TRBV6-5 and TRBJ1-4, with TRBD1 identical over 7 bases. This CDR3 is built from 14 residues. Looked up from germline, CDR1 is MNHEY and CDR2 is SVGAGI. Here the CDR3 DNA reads TGTGCCAGCAGTTACTCCCGCGAACAGGGGAATAGGATTTTT. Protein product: CASSYSREQGNRIF.

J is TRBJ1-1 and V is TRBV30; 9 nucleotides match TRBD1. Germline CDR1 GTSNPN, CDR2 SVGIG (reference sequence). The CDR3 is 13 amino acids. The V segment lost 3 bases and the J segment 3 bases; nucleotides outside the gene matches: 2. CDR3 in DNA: TGTGCCTGGAGGGACAGGGGAGACACTGAAGCTTTCTTT. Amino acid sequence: CAWRDRGDTEAFF. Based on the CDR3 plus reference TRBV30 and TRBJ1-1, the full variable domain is SQTIHQWPATLVQPVGSPLSLECTVEGTSNPNLYWYRQAAGRGLQLLFYSVGIGQISSEVPQNLSASRPQDRQFILSSKKLLLSDSGFYLCAWRDRGDTEAFFGQGTRLTVV.

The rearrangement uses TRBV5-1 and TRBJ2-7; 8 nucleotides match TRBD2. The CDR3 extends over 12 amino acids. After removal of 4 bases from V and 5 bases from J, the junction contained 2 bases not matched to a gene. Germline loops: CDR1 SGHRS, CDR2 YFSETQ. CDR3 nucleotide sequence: TGCGCCAGCAGCCCGGGGGGGGACGAGCAGTACTTC. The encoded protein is CASSPGGDEQYF.

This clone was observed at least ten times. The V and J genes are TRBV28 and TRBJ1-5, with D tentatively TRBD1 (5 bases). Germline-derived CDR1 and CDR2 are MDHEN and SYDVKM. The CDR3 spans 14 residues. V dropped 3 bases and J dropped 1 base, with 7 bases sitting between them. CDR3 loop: CASSLSGSNQPQHF. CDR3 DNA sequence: TGTGCCAGCAGTTTGTCAGGGAGCAATCAGCCCCAGCATTTT.

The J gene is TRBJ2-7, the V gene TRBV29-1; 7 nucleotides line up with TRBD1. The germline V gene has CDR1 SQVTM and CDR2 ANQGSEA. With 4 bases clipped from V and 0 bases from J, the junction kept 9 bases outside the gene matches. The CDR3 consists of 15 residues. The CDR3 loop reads CSVVSDRDRSYEQYF. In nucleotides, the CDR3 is TGCAGCGTTGTCTCCGACAGGGACCGCTCCTACGAGCAGTACTTC.

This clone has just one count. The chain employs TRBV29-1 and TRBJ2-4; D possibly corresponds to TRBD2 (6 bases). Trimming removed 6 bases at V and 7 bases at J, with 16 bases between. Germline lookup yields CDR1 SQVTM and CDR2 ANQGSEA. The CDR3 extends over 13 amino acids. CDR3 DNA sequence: TGCAGCGTGGGGTCGGGAGTCGGGAACATTCAGTACTTC. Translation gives CSVGSGVGNIQYF.

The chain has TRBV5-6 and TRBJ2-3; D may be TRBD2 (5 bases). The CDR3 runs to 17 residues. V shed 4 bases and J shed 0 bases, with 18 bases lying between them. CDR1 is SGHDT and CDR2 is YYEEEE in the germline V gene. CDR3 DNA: TGTGCCAGCAGCCAAATCAATAAGGGAGCTAGCACAGATACGCAGTATTTT. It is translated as CASSQINKGASTDTQYF.

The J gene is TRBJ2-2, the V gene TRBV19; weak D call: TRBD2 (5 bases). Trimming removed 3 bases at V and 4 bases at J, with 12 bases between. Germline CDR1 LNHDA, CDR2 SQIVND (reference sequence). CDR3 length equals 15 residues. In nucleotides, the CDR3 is TGTGCCAGTAGTATCCCCGGGGTTCCCACCGGGGAGCTGTTTTTT. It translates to CASSIPGVPTGELFF. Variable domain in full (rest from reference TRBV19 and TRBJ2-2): DGGITQSPKYLFRKEGQNVTLSCEQNLNHDAMYWYRQDPGQGLRLIYYSQIVNDFQKGDIAEGYSVSREKKESFPLTVTSAQKNPTAFYLCASSIPGVPTGELFFGEGSRLTVL.

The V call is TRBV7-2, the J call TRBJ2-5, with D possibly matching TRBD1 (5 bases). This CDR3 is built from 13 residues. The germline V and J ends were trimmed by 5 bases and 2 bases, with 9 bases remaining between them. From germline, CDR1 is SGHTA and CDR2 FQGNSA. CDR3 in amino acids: CASSRQTQETQYF. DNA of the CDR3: TGTGCCAGCAGCCGACAGACACAAGAGACCCAGTACTTC.

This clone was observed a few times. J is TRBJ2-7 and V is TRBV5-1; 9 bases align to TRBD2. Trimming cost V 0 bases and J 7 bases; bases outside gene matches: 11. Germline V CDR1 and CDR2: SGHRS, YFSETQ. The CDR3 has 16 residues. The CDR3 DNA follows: TGCGCCAGCAGCTTGGAAACAGCGGGGGGCTCAGGGGAGCAGTACTTC. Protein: CASSLETAGGSGEQYF. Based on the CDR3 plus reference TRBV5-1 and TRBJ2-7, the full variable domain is KAGVTQTPRYLIKTRGQQVTLSCSPISGHRSVSWYQQTPGQGLQFLFEYFSETQRNKGNFPGRFSGRQFSNSRSEMNVSTLELGDSALYLCASSLETAGGSGEQYFGPGTRLTVT.

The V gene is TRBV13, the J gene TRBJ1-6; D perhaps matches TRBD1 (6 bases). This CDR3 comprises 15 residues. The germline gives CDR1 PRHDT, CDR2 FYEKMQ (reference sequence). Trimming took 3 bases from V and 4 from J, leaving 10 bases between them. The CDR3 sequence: CASSFTGQYNSPLHF. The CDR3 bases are TGTGCCAGCAGCTTCACTGGACAGTATAATTCACCCCTCCACTTT.

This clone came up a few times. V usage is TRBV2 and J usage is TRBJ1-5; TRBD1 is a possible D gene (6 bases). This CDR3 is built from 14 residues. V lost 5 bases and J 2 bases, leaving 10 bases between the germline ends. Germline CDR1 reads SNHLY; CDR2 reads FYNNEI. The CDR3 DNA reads TGTGCCAGCAGTTCAGGGGATCGCAATCAGCCCCAGCATTTT. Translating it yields CASSSGDRNQPQHF.

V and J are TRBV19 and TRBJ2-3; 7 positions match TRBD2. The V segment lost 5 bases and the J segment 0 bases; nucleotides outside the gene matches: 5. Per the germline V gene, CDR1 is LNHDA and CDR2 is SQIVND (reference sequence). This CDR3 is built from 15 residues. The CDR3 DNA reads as TGTGCCAGTAGTGGGCAGCGGGGCAGCACAGATACGCAGTATTTT. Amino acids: CASSGQRGSTDTQYF.

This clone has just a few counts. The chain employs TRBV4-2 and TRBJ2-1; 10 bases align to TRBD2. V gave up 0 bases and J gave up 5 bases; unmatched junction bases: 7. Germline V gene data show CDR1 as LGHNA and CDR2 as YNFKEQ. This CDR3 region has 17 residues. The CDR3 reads CASSQEASGRGDNEQFF. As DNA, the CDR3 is TGTGCCAGCAGCCAAGAAGCTAGCGGGAGAGGGGACAATGAGCAGTTCTTC.

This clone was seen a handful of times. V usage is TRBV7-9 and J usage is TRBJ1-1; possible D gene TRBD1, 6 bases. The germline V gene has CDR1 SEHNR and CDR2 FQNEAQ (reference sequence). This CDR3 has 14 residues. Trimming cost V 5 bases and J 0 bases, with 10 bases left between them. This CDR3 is CASSPDSLNTEAFF. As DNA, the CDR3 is TGTGCCAGCAGCCCGGACAGTCTGAACACTGAAGCTTTCTTT.

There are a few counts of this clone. As DNA, the CDR3 is TGTGCCAGCAGTTACTCTTGGACAGCTAATTCACCCCTCCACTTT. It specifies CASSYSWTANSPLHF. This chain uses TRBV6-5 with TRBJ1-6, with D tentatively TRBD1 (6 bases). This CDR3 is 15 amino acids long. Trimming left V 0 bases short and J 6 bases short, with 9 bases between. Germline CDR1 and CDR2: MNHEY and SVGAGI.

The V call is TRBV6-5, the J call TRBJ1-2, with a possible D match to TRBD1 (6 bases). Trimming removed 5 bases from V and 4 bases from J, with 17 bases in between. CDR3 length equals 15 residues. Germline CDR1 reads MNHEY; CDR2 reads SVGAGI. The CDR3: CASSLDSPPSYGYTF. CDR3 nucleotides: TGTGCCAGCAGTCTGGACAGTCCACCGAGCTATGGCTACACCTTC.

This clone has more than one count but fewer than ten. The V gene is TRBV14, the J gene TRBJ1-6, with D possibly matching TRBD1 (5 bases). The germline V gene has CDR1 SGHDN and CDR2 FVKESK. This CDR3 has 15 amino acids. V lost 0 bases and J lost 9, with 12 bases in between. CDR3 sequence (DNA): TGTGCCAGCAGCCAAGATTACCAGGGTAGTTCACCCCTCCACTTT. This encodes CASSQDYQGSSPLHF. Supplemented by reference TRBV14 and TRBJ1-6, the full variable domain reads EAGVTQFPSHSVIEKGQTVTLRCDPISGHDNLYWYRRVMGKEIKFLLHFVKESKQDESGMPNNRFLAERTGGTYSTLKVQPAELEDSGVYFCASSQDYQGSSPLHFGNGTRLTVT.

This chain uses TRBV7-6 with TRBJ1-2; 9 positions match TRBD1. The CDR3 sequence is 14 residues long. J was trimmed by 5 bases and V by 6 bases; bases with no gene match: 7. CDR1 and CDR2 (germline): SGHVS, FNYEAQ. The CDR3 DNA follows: TGTGCCAGCAGTAGGACAGGGGAGGGATATGGCTACACCTTC. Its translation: CASSRTGEGYGYTF.

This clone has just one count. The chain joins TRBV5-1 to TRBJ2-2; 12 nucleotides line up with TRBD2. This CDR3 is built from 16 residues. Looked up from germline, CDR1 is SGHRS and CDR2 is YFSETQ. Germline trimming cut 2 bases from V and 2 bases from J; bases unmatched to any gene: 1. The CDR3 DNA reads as TGCGCCAGCAGCTTACTAGCGGGAGGCAACACCGGGGAGCTGTTTTTT. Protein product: CASSLLAGGNTGELFF.

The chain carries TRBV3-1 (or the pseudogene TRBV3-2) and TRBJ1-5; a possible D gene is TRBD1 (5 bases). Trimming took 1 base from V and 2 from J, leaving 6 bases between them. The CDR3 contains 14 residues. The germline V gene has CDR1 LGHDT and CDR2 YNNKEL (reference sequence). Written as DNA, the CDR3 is TGTGCCAGCAGCCAAGGGGGCGGCAATCAGCCCCAGCATTTT. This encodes CASSQGGGNQPQHF.